The source of this TCR beta chain is a study of cytomegalovirus exposure and HLA in healthy donors. Overall study results and limits: The number of N-insertions in an Asian-associated ancestry cluster was reportedly below the approximately 700-donor mean in a later analysis. According to an earlier analysis, most TCR beta V segments yielded productive rearrangements about 90% or about 30% of the time.

Only a few counts were recorded for this clone. Its antigen is not known. The PCR contained 60 Vbeta and 13 Jbeta primers. The data were produced by immunoSEQ multiplex PCR, yet TCRdb's version contains in-frame clones alone and is incomplete. Among around 110,000 clones listed, over 60% were seen once. The source of this sequence is a male donor in good health and CMV-seronegative. The sequenced material came from PBMCs.

CDR3: CASSQGSLENEQFF. The CDR3 region has the DNA TGTGCCAGCAGCCAAGGGAGTCTGGAGAATGAGCAGTTCTTC. This chain links TRBV4-2 with TRBJ2-1; no clear D. This CDR3 is 14 amino acids long. Germline V gene sequence: CDR1 LGHNA, CDR2 YNFKEQ. Trimming shortened V by 1 base and J by 7 bases, and 11 bases separated the two germline ends.